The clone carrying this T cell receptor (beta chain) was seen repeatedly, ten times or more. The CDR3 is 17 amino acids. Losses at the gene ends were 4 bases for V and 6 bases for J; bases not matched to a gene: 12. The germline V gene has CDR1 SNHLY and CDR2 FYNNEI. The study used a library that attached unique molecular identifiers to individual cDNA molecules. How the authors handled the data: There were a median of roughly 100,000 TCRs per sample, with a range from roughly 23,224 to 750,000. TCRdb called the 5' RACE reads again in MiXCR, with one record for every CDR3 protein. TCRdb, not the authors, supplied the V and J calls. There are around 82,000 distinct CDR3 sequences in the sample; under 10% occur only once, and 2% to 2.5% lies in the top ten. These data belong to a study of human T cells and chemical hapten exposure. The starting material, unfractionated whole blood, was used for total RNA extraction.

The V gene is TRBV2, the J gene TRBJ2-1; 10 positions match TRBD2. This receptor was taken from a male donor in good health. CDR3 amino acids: CASSGTSGTRGLNEQFF. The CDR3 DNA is TGTGCCAGCAGTGGGACTAGCGGAACCAGGGGCCTCAATGAGCAGTTCTTC.